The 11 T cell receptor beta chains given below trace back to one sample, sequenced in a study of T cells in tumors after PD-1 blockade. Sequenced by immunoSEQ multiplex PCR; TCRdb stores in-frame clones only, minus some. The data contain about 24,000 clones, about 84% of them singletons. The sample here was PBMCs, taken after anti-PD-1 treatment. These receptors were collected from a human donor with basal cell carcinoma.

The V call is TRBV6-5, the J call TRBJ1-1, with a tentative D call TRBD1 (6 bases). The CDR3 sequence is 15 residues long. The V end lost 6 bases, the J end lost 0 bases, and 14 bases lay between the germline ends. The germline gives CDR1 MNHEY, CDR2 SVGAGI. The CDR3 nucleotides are TGTGCCAGCAGGGGGGGGGCGCGCTTGAACACTGAAGCTTTCTTT. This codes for CASRGGARLNTEAFF.

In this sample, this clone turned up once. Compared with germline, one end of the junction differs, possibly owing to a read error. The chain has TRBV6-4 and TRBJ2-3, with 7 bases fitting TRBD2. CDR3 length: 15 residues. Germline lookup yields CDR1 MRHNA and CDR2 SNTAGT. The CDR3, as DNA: TGTGCCGGCAGTGACGGGGGGTCCAGCACAGATACGCAGTATTTT. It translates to CAGSDGGSSTDTQYF.

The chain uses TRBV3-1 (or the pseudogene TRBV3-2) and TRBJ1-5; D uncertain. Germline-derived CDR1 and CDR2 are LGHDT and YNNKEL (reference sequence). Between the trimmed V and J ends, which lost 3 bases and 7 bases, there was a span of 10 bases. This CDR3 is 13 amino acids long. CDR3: CASSQSPDQPQHF. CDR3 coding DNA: TGTGCCAGCAGCCAGTCCCCGGACCAGCCCCAGCATTTT.

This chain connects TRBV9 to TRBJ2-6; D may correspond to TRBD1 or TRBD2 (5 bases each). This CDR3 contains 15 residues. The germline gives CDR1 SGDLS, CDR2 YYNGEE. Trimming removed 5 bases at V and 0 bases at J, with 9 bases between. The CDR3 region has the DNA TGTGCCAGCAGGGGGACCGACTCTGGGGCCAACGTCCTGACTTTC. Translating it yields CASRGTDSGANVLTF.

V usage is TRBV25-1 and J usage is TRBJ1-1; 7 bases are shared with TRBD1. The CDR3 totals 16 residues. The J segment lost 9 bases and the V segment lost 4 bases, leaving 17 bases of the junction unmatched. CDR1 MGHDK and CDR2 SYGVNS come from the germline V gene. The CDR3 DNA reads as TGTGCCAGCAGTGTGAGCCTCGGGACAGATAGTATCCAAGCTTTCTTT. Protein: CASSVSLGTDSIQAFF. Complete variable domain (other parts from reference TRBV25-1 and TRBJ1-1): EADIYQTPRYLVIGTGKKITLECSQTMGHDKMYWYQQDPGMELHLIHYSYGVNSTEKGDLSSESTVSRIRTEHFPLTLESARPSHTSQYLCASSVSLGTDSIQAFFGQGTRLTVV.

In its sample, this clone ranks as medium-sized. For the CDR3, the DNA is TGCACCAGCAGCCAAGGGGTAGCGGGGGGGGATACGCAGTATTTT. Translated, it gives CTSSQGVAGGDTQYF. The chain employs TRBV1 and TRBJ2-3; the D call TRBD2 from the table was never checked on the DNA. TRBV1 has pseudogene status. This CDR3 has 15 amino acids.

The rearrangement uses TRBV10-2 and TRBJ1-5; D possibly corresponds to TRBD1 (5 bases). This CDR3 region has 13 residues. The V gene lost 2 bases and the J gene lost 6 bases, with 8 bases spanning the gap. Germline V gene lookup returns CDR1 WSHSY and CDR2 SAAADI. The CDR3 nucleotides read TGCGCCAGCAGTGAGGGGGGAGTTCAGCCCCAGCATTTT. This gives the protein CASSEGGVQPQHF.

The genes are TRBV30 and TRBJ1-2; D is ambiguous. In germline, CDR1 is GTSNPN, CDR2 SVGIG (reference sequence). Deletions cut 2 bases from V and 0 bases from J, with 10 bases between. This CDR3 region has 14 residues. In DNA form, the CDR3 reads TGTGCCTGGAGTTCGGCAGGAACTAACTATGGCTACACCTTC. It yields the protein CAWSSAGTNYGYTF.

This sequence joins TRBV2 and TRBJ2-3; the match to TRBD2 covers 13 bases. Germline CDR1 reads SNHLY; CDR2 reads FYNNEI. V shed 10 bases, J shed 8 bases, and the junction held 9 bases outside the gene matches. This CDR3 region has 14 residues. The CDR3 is CATQGTSGERTQYF. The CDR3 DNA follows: TGTGCCACCCAGGGGACTAGCGGGGAACGTACGCAGTATTTT.

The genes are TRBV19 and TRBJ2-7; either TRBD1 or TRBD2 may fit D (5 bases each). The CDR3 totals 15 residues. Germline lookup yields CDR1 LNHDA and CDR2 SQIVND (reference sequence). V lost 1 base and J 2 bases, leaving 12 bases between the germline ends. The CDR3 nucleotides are TGTGCCAGTAGTATAGGCCAAGGGACCCCCTACGAGCAGTACTTC. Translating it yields CASSIGQGTPYEQYF.

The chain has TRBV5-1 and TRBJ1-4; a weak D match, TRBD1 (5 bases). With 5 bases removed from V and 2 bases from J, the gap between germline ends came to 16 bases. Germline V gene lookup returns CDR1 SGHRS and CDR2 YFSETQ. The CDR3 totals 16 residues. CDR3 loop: CASRSGAGRTNEKLFF. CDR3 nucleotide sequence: TGCGCCAGCAGAAGTGGGGCAGGGAGGACTAATGAAAAACTGTTTTTT.